The rows below give T cell receptor beta chains drawn from one sample of a study of T cells in Graves' hyperthyroidism and ophthalmopathy. TCRdb analysed the multiplex PCR reads with MiXCR anew, one entry per CDR3 protein. The data hold 690,000 or so distinct CDR3 sequences, with roughly a sixth observed a single time. The sequenced sample was blood. Receptors originate from a woman aged 50 to 60 with Graves' hyperthyroidism that later progressed to Graves' ophthalmopathy. Each CDR3 is given with its conserved first and last residue. The D gene is left open where the match is weak. Not every row has a clone size; where given, it reads once, few, many or a size class.

length: 15; V: TRBV2; J: TRBJ1-3; D: NA; size: once; DNA: TGTGCCAGCAGTGAAACGAGGGGACCTGGAAACACCATATATTTT; CDR3: CASSETRGPGNTIYF
length: 18; V: TRBV30; J: TRBJ2-2; D: TRBD2; size: NA; DNA: TGTGCCTGGAGTTCGACTAGCGGGGGAGCCATGACAACCGGGGAGCTGTTTTTT; CDR3: CAWSSTSGGAMTTGELFF
length: 15; V: TRBV6-2/TRBV6-3; J: TRBJ1-1; D: NA; size: many; DNA: TGTGCCAGCAGTTCCTTTGGGAGCGGGAACACTGAAGCTTTCTTT; CDR3: CASSSFGSGNTEAFF
length: 13; V: TRBV30; J: TRBJ1-2; D: NA; size: NA; DNA: TGTGCCTGGATCCCAGGCATTAGCTATGGCTACACCTTC; CDR3: CAWIPGISYGYTF
length: 14; V: TRBV2; J: TRBJ1-2; D: NA; size: many; DNA: TGTGCCAGCAGCGTAGCTCAGGGGATCGCTGGCTACACCTTC; CDR3: CASSVAQGIAGYTF
length: 13; V: TRBV6-1; J: TRBJ2-1; D: NA; size: many; DNA: TGTGCCAGCAGGGCGGGTGGCTATAATGAGCAGTTCTTC; CDR3: CASRAGGYNEQFF
length: 16; V: TRBV30; J: TRBJ1-1; D: NA; size: NA; DNA: TGTGCCTGGAGTAATTTTTCCCCCAGGCAAAACACTGAAGCTTTCTTT; CDR3: CAWSNFSPRQNTEAFF
length: 17; V: TRBV7-9; J: TRBJ2-7; D: TRBD2; size: many; DNA: TGTGCCAGCAGCTTAGCTGACGCGGGGGGGCCGGGGTACGAGCAGTACTTC; CDR3: CASSLADAGGPGYEQYF
length: 16; V: TRBV9; J: TRBJ1-1; D: NA; size: few; DNA: TGTGCCAGCAGCGTAGGGGGGGTTTTAATGAACACTGAAGCTTTCTTT; CDR3: CASSVGGVLMNTEAFF
length: 14; V: TRBV3-1; J: TRBJ1-1; D: NA; size: NA; DNA: TGTGCCAGCAGCCAAGCTACAGGGACCACTGAAGCTTTCTTT; CDR3: CASSQATGTTEAFF
length: 16; V: TRBV4-1; J: TRBJ1-1; D: TRBD1; size: NA; DNA: TGCGCCAGCAGCCTCGGACAGGGGCGGACGAGCACTGAAGCTTTCTTT; CDR3: CASSLGQGRTSTEAFF
length: 15; V: TRBV9; J: TRBJ1-1; D: NA; size: NA; DNA: TGTGCCAGCAGCGTAGATCCGGGTAAGGGAACTGAAGCTTTCTTT; CDR3: CASSVDPGKGTEAFF
length: 14; V: TRBV2; J: TRBJ1-1; D: NA; size: many; DNA: TGTGCCAGCAGTGAGCACGCAGTGAACACTGAAGCTTTCTTT; CDR3: CASSEHAVNTEAFF
length: 13; V: TRBV2; J: TRBJ1-5; D: TRBD1; size: NA; DNA: TGTGCCAGCTTGGGACAGAATGATCAGCCCCAGCATTTT; CDR3: CASLGQNDQPQHF
length: 13; V: TRBV18; J: TRBJ2-5; D: NA; size: many; DNA: TGTGCCAGCTCACCACAGTACCAAGAGACCCAGTACTTC; CDR3: CASSPQYQETQYF
length: 15; V: TRBV6-1; J: TRBJ1-6; D: NA; size: NA; DNA: TGTGCCAGCAGTGAAGATACGAACGTTAATTCACCCCTCCACTTT; CDR3: CASSEDTNVNSPLHF
length: 15; V: TRBV14; J: TRBJ1-2; D: TRBD1; size: few; DNA: TGTGCCAGCAGCCTCATGGGGACAGCAGACTATGGCTACACCTTC; CDR3: CASSLMGTADYGYTF
length: 16; V: TRBV7-6; J: TRBJ2-1; D: NA; size: NA; DNA: TGTGCCAGCAGCTTAGAGAAGGGGAGCTCCTACAATGAGCAGTTCTTC; CDR3: CASSLEKGSSYNEQFF
length: 16; V: TRBV20-1; J: TRBJ2-7; D: TRBD2; size: few; DNA: TGCAGTGCTAGTCTTCTCGGGGGGGGGCGGTCCTACGAGCAGTACTTC; CDR3: CSASLLGGGRSYEQYF
length: 18; V: TRBV28; J: TRBJ1-5; D: TRBD1; size: NA; DNA: TGTGCCAGCAGATCACTTCACGGACAGGGAATGAACAATCAGCCCCAGCATTTT; CDR3: CASRSLHGQGMNNQPQHF
length: 16; V: TRBV7-9; J: TRBJ1-1; D: TRBD1; size: many; DNA: TGTGCCAGCAGCTCATTGTCGGGACAGATGAACACTGAAGCTTTCTTT; CDR3: CASSSLSGQMNTEAFF
length: 13; V: TRBV18; J: TRBJ2-1; D: NA; size: few; DNA: TGTGCCAGCTCCCAGGCCTCCTACAATGAGCAGTTCTTC; CDR3: CASSQASYNEQFF
length: 13; V: TRBV24-1; J: TRBJ2-5; D: NA; size: many; DNA: TGTGCCACCTCAGGGGAGTCCCCAGAGACCCAGTACTTC; CDR3: CATSGESPETQYF
length: 14; V: TRBV3-1; J: TRBJ1-4; D: NA; size: many; DNA: TGTGCCAGCAGCCAAGTGTACTCGGGTGAAAAACTGTTTTTT; CDR3: CASSQVYSGEKLFF
length: 15; V: TRBV6-1; J: TRBJ2-2; D: TRBD1; size: NA; DNA: TGTGCCAGCCGTCCGGGACAGCGGAACACCGGGGAGCTGTTTTTT; CDR3: CASRPGQRNTGELFF
length: 14; V: TRBV18; J: TRBJ2-5; D: NA; size: NA; DNA: TGTGCCAGCTCACCAACCCTTGGGCAAGAGACCCAGTACTTC; CDR3: CASSPTLGQETQYF
length: 15; V: TRBV7-9; J: TRBJ2-4; D: NA; size: few; DNA: TGTGCCAGCAGCCCTATCTGGGGGGCAGAAAACATTCAGTACTTC; CDR3: CASSPIWGAENIQYF
length: 15; V: TRBV5-8; J: TRBJ2-1; D: TRBD2; size: NA; DNA: TGTGCCAGCAGCTTGCCTAGCGGGGTTGTGAATGAGCAGTTCTTC; CDR3: CASSLPSGVVNEQFF
length: 16; V: TRBV20-1; J: TRBJ1-6; D: NA; size: many; DNA: TGCAGTGCTAGAGGCCCACGTGCGACCTATAATTCACCCCTCCACTTT; CDR3: CSARGPRATYNSPLHF
length: 14; V: TRBV5-1; J: TRBJ2-5; D: NA; size: NA; DNA: TGCGCCAGCAGCCCACTCTCCCAAGAAGAGACCCAGTACTTC; CDR3: CASSPLSQEETQYF
length: 14; V: TRBV19; J: TRBJ2-2; D: NA; size: few; DNA: TGTGCCAGTAGTATATATGGGACCACCGGGGAGCTGTTTTTT; CDR3: CASSIYGTTGELFF
length: 14; V: TRBV3-1; J: TRBJ2-5; D: NA; size: many; DNA: TGTGCCAGCAGCCCTAGACAAGGACAAGAGACCCAGTACTTC; CDR3: CASSPRQGQETQYF
length: 15; V: TRBV27; J: TRBJ2-7; D: NA; size: NA; DNA: TGTGCCAGCAGTTTAGGGGTCCCGGGTCCCTACGAGCAGTACTTC; CDR3: CASSLGVPGPYEQYF